This T cell receptor beta chain was captured in a study of cytomegalovirus exposure and HLA in healthy donors. With 60 Vbeta and 13 Jbeta primers, the PCR was carried out. Data came from immunoSEQ multiplex PCR; TCRdb stores just in-frame clones and leaves some out. Here the sample spans some 200,000 clones, approximately 83% being singletons. Germline CDR1 SNHLY, CDR2 FYNNEI. The ends lost 5 bases at V and 4 bases at J; junction bases unmatched: 0. The CDR3 is made up of 13 amino acids. The sequence derives from a boy between 2 and 15 years old in good health and CMV-seronegative. The genes are TRBV2 and TRBJ2-1; TRBD2 matches 9 bases. Specimen: PBMCs. CDR3 sequence: CASSSGRYNEQFF. Written as DNA, the CDR3 is TGTGCCAGCAGTAGCGGGAGGTACAATGAGCAGTTCTTC.